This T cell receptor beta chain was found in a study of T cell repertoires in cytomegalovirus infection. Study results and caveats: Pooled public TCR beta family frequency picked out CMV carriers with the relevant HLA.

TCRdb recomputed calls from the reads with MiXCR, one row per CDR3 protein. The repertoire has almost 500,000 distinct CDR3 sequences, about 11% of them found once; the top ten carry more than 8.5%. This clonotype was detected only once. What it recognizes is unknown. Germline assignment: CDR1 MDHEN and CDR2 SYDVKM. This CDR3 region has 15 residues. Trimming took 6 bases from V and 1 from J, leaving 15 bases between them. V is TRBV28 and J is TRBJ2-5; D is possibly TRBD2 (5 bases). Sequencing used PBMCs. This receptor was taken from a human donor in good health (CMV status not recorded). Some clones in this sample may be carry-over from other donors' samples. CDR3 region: CASRSTPGSQETQYF. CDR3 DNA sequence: TGTGCCAGCAGATCCACCCCGGGGAGCCAAGAGACCCAGTACTTC.